This entry is about one T cell receptor beta chain. Its antigen is unidentified. Isolated PBMCs totaled at least 7 million in each sample. These data originate in a study of blood T cells in healthy people across ages. The study, taken as a whole, reports: The recorded TCR beta diversity per million T cells decreased in a roughly linear manner with age.

Germline V lookup: CDR1 MNHNS, CDR2 SASEGT. Between the trimmed V and J ends, which lost 5 bases and 1 base, there was a span of 20 bases. CDR3 length equals 17 residues. Using a J-beta primer mix together with a sample-barcoded 5' primer, a second PCR was run for about 6 to 11 cycles. Each cDNA molecule, via a template-switch adaptor with 12 random nucleotides, was tagged. MiXCR was run by TCRdb on the 5' RACE reads, yielding one entry per CDR3 protein. This sample has 550,000 to 800,000 distinct CDR3 sequences, with approximately 31% found just once. The specimen was blood. The source of this sequence is an elderly woman in good health. The chain couples TRBV6-1 to TRBJ2-5; the D gene is possibly TRBD1 (5 bases). This CDR3 is CASSPGHLGFSQETQYF. DNA of the CDR3: TGTGCCAGCAGTCCCGGACACCTTGGATTCTCCCAAGAGACCCAGTACTTC.